This entry concerns a single T cell receptor (beta chain). V shed 5 bases and J shed 3 bases, with 17 bases lying between them. In germline, CDR1 is LNHDA, CDR2 SQIVND (reference sequence). The CDR3 runs 15 residues. The record originates from a study of control samples from healthy donors and cancer patients. Only in-frame clones appear in the TCRdb table, and some are missing; sequencing was by immunoSEQ multiplex PCR. The sample holds around 130,000 clones, approximately 89% seen once. This clonotype originated in a man aged 50-59 years with head and neck cancer. V is TRBV19 and J is TRBJ2-7; no clear D gene. What was sequenced was PBMCs. The chain's CDR3 is CASSQSKDLHYEQYF. The CDR3 nucleotides read TGTGCCAGTAGTCAATCTAAGGACCTACACTACGAGCAGTACTTC.